This TCR beta chain was sequenced during a study of CD8+CD57+ T cells in acquired aplastic anemia. Study at large: DNA recovered from sorted CD4+ and CD8+ cells had a mean of approximately 3 ug. General study results and limits: The CD8+ Simpson's diversity of patients and controls was not significantly different. Shared by patients and controls, twenty-nine CD8+ CDR3s were abundant in patients.

The sample holds a few counts of this clonotype. Its antigen is still unknown. Both TCR beta VDJ combination and CDR3 sequence profiling were carried out. Genomic DNA was the template for this profiling. Each CDR3 protein is one row after TCRdb ran MiXCR on the reads. Here the sample spans hundreds of thousands of distinct CDR3 sequences, under 55% being singletons. Looked up from germline, CDR1 is KGHSH and CDR2 is LQKENI. The CDR3 contains 16 residues. V was clipped by 1 base and J by 5 bases; unmatched bases: 9. CD8+CD57+ cell expansion, shown by flow cytometry, had occurred in the patients selected for sequencing.

The specimen sequenced was sorted CD4+, CD8+, or CD8+CD57+ T cells (not recorded which) from PBMCs. This TCR came from a human donor with aplastic anemia. The chain uses TRBV18 and TRBJ2-5; 8 bases align to TRBD2. The CDR3 region has the DNA TGTGCCAGCTCACCACGATCGGGCGGGGGGTCGGAGACCCAGTACTTC. Amino acids: CASSPRSGGGSETQYF.